This note documents a single TCR beta chain sequence. The antigen this receptor binds is unknown. Per-base qualities were not stored, and no clone one base away is much larger. Intraepithelial and lamina propria lymphocytes were isolated from graft specimens using dithiothreitol, EDTA incubations and collagenase D digestion. Bulk TCR-beta sequencing was performed on serial intestinal graft biopsy specimens collected as late as 600 days after transplant. V is pared back by 4 bases and J by 3 bases, with 8 bases lying between the germline termini. CDR1 and CDR2 were assigned from the germline V gene as SQVTM and ANQGSEA. CDR3 length: 12 amino acids, cysteine to phenylalanine. Only the CDR3 portion is preserved as DNA: 36 bases, with reading frame beginning at the first base. This entry comes from a study of graft-versus-host responses after intestinal transplantation (dated by TCRdb to 2020 to 2023). Broadly, across the study: Multivisceral, liver-intestinal, or isolated intestinal transplants were received by the recipients. Every recipient was given anti-thymocyte globulin induction, then maintenance tacrolimus and steroids for approximately 3 years. Graft-versus-host and host-versus-graft alloreactive T cell clones were tracked in the graft, circulation and bone marrow after intestinal transplantation using bulk TCR-beta CDR3 sequencing. Alloreactive clones were identified by sequencing pre-transplant mixed lymphocyte reaction products and comparing them with unstimulated pre-transplant donor and recipient T cells. A cohort of 24 intestinal transplant recipients, including one retransplant, was enrolled, and a few patients lacking pretransplant specimens were excluded. A peak of at least 4% donor T cells among recipient peripheral blood mononuclear cells was the definition used for donor T cell macrochimerism. Rather than going through the commercial service, samples from three later patients were sequenced in-house on an Illumina MiSeq and processed with MiXCR.

Study-wide conclusions, independent of this receptor: Early after transplant, peak levels of circulating GvH clones were associated with declines in HvG clones. GvH clones were detected in recipient bone marrow, and some of these GvH clones were observed earlier in ileal mucosa or blood, consistent with an intestinal mucosal origin. High GvH to HvG T cell clonal ratios were observed in the allografts of patients with donor T cell macrochimerism. The conclusions were limited by the relatively low number and heterogeneity of the intestinal transplant patients.

Library method: the immunoSEQ multiplex PCR assay. High-throughput TCR-beta CDR3 sequencing of genomic DNA from most patients was performed by Adaptive Biotechnologies. As for the authors' bioinformatics: Adaptive's ImmunoSEQ software supplied the TCR sequencing data for about 18 patients, while MiXCR and VDJtools were used to process a few other patients. CDR3 nucleotide sequences shared between donor and recipient were removed because their origin could not be assigned. At least 2-fold expansion over unstimulated cells and a minimum CFSE-low frequency of 0.002% (template counts) or 0.001% (read counts) were required for clones to be classified as alloreactive. Clones detected in sequenced pre-transplant spleen, lymph node, or MLR CFSE-low populations of the donor or recipient were defined as mappable. Cumulative frequency of alloreactive clones was calculated as a percentage of all sequences weighted by copy number. Drawn from immuneACCESS, this table holds only the in-frame rearrangements with V and J called that TCRdb kept. Clones are partly lost; checked studies trace under half to an unresolved V gene and leave the rest unexplained. That table gives V, J and clone size, and the DNA gave D and trimming. For this sample there are 13,000 to 15,000 clones; 70% to 85% appear just once. Over 3.5% of the sample goes to the ten largest clones.

The clonotype was recovered from a human patient who received an intestinal transplant, so some T cells may come from the graft donor. The chain couples TRBV29-1 to TRBJ2-3; TRBD1 might be the D gene, on 5 matching bases. The sample consisted of ileum tissue, taken 26 to 27 days after intestinal transplant. The nucleotide sequence reads TGCAGCGTTGTCACAGGAACAGATACGCAGTATTTT. Translation gives CSVVTGTDTQYF.